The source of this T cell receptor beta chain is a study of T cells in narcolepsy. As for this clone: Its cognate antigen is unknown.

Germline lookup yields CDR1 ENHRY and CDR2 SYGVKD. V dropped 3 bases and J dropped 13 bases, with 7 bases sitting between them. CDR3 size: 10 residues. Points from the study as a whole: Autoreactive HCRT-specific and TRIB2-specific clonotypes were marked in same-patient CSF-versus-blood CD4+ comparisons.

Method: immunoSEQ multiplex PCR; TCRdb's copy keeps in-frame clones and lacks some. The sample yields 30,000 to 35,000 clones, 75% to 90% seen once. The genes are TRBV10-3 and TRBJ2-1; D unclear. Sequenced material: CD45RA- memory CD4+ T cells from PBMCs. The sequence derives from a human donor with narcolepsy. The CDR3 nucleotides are TGTGCCATCAGTGACGAACCCCAGTTCTTC. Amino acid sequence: CAISDEPQFF.